This TCR beta chain was captured in a study of blood T cells in healthy people across ages. Study-wide results and limits: More naive CD4+ cells and higher diversity marked long-lived donors relative to aged donors.

Peripheral blood was drawn, around 9.4 milliliters per donor. For the second PCR, which ran for roughly 6 to 11 cycles, a sample-barcoded 5' primer and a J-beta primer mix were used. Tagging of each cDNA molecule was performed by a template-switch adaptor with 12 random nucleotides. The yield of each sample was at least 3 million CDR3-containing paired-end reads. TCRdb reprocessed the 5' RACE reads with MiXCR, giving one entry per CDR3 protein. The sample has about 640,000 distinct CDR3 sequences, approximately 30% seen once. This clonotype was seen many times. The antigen remains undetermined. Per the germline V gene, CDR1 is SNHLY and CDR2 is FYNNEI. Trimming took off 3 bases at V and 10 bases at J, with 19 bases between the two ends. This CDR3 contains 15 residues.

The sequenced material came from blood. V is TRBV2 and J is TRBJ2-1; D is ambiguous. The source is a woman at least 80 years old in good health. Written as DNA, the CDR3 is TGTGCCAGCAGTGAGGGCCCAATTTCGTCTTTCGAGCAGTTCTTC. Its protein product is CASSEGPISSFEQFF.